This TCR beta chain was observed in a study of graft-versus-host responses after intestinal transplantation. The wider study: After anti-thymocyte globulin induction, recipients took tacrolimus and steroids for approximately three years.

This CDR3 is built from 15 residues. Germline V CDR1 and CDR2: MNHEY, SVGAGI. V gave up 2 bases and J gave up 0 bases; unmatched junction bases: 0. Graft tissue was processed to release intraepithelial and lamina propria lymphocytes. This clone has a handful of counts. Clones were read by immunoSEQ multiplex PCR, and TCRdb kept only the in-frame ones, dropping some. The sample holds about 17,000 clones, approximately 80% seen once. The gene calls are TRBV6-5 and TRBJ2-7; 11 bases are a match to TRBD2. This TCR was sampled from a human patient who received an intestinal transplant, so some T cells may come from the graft donor. The sample in question was ileum tissue, obtained 104 days after intestinal transplant. In DNA form, the CDR3 reads TGTGCCAGCAGTTACACTAGCGGGAGCTCCTACGAGCAGTACTTC. Amino acid sequence: CASSYTSGSSYEQYF.